The 10 T cell receptor beta chains listed next were all sequenced from one sample in a study of blood T cell repertoires in COVID-19 (dated by TCRdb to 2020 to 2021). Library prep was done by the immunoSEQ multiplex PCR assay. In its TCRdb copy, this immuneACCESS table keeps in-frame sequences only and misses some clones. Where compared with another copy, unresolved V genes explain less than half of these, and the others have no known cause. The sample includes more than 150,000 clones, with 85% to 90% observed a single time. Less than 25% of the sample goes to the ten largest clones. Sequencing input: peripheral blood. These receptors were taken from a man aged 70-80 years with active or convalescent COVID-19.

The chain combines TRBV5-5 with TRBJ2-1; a weak D match, TRBD2 (6 bases). The germline V gene encodes CDR1 SGHKS and CDR2 YYEKEE (reference sequence). The CDR3 loop spans 16 amino acids. The V end lost 0 bases, the J end lost 5 bases, and 15 bases lay between the germline ends. CDR3 DNA sequence: TGTGCCAGCAGCTTGGGTGGAGGGGCACAGGACAATGAGCAGTTCTTC. This gives the protein CASSLGGGAQDNEQFF.

This clone occurred a few times. V gene TRBV11-2 combines with J gene TRBJ2-1; weak D call: TRBD2 (6 bases). V was clipped by 1 base and J by 10 bases, with 23 bases between them. The CDR3 has 17 amino acids. In germline, CDR1 is SGHAT, CDR2 FQNNGV. CDR3 bases: TGTGCCAGCAGCTTAGGAGGGAGCTGGAGGGTACAATGGGAGCAGTTCTTC. This encodes CASSLGGSWRVQWEQFF.

The chain couples TRBV28 to TRBJ1-5, with a tentative D call TRBD1 (5 bases). CDR1 MDHEN and CDR2 SYDVKM come from the germline V gene. V was shortened by 4 bases and J by 0 bases, with 10 bases between the two germline ends. This CDR3 region has 15 residues. The CDR3 loop is CASSYGTHSNQPQHF. In DNA form, the CDR3 reads TGTGCCAGCAGTTACGGGACTCATAGCAATCAGCCCCAGCATTTT.

This clone has a count of ten or more. The chain combines TRBV3-1 (or the pseudogene TRBV3-2) with TRBJ2-2, with D uncertain. The CDR3 totals 15 residues. Trimming removed 4 bases at V and 5 bases at J, with 14 bases between. Germline CDR1 and CDR2: LGHDT and YNNKEL (reference sequence). CDR3 in amino acids: CASSPITEITGELFF. DNA for the CDR3: TGTGCCAGCAGCCCTATAACTGAGATTACCGGGGAGCTGTTTTTT.

This sequence joins TRBV2 and TRBJ2-7, with 9 positions matching TRBD1. There are 17 residues in the CDR3. The germline gives CDR1 SNHLY, CDR2 FYNNEI. The V gene end was trimmed by 6 bases and the J gene end by 4 bases; junction bases not matched to a gene: 16. The DNA for the CDR3 is TGTGCCAGCAGCCGGGACAGGGACTTAGGGGCTTGGTACGAGCAGTACTTC. Its translation is CASSRDRDLGAWYEQYF.

The genes are TRBV6-1 and TRBJ2-7; D possibly corresponds to TRBD2 (6 bases). The CDR3 totals 16 residues. CDR1 MNHNS and CDR2 SASEGT come from the germline V gene. Trimming took 3 bases from V and 0 from J, leaving 15 bases between them. The CDR3, as DNA: TGTGCCAGCAGTGAGTCCGGGACTCCTCTCTCCTACGAGCAGTACTTC. Translating gives CASSESGTPLSYEQYF.

The chain recombines TRBV6-2 or TRBV6-3 with TRBJ1-2, with no clear D. This CDR3 spans 14 amino acids. With 0 bases removed from V and 6 bases from J, the gap between germline ends came to 11 bases. CDR1 and CDR2 from the germline V gene are MNHEY and SVGEGT. The CDR3: CASSYSMPRDGYTF. As DNA, the CDR3 is TGTGCCAGCAGTTACTCCATGCCGAGGGATGGCTACACCTTC.

The chain couples TRBV2 to TRBJ1-2; 7 nucleotides line up with TRBD1. CDR1 is SNHLY, CDR2 FYNNEI, per germline. The CDR3 is 14 amino acids. V was clipped by 7 bases and J by 3 bases; unmatched bases: 8. The CDR3: CASNTQGEHYGYTF. CDR3 coding DNA: TGTGCCAGCAACACCCAGGGGGAACACTATGGCTACACCTTC.

CDR3 sequence: CASSLVTGDYEQYF. The CDR3 nucleotides are TGTGCCAGCAGCTTGGTGACAGGGGACTACGAGCAGTACTTC. The rearrangement uses TRBV7-6 and TRBJ2-7; 8 bases line up with TRBD1. CDR1 SGHVS and CDR2 FNYEAQ come from the germline V gene. The V and J ends lost 3 bases and 3 bases, in that order; junction bases with no gene match: 4. This CDR3 contains 14 residues.

This sequence joins TRBV28 and TRBJ1-3; D gene unclear. Germline CDR1 is MDHEN and CDR2 is SYDVKM. Between the trimmed V and J ends, which lost 3 bases and 4 bases, there was a span of 13 bases. The CDR3 consists of 15 residues. The DNA of the CDR3 is TGTGCCAGCAGTTTGAAAGTGCGGGCAGGAAACACCATATATTTT. It encodes CASSLKVRAGNTIYF.